These 13 T cell receptor beta chains came from one sample sequenced in a study of PD-1 blockade in classical Hodgkin lymphoma. Profiling relied on immunoSEQ multiplex PCR, and the TCRdb table lists in-frame clones only, not all of them. The sample contains thousands of clones, more than 85% of which appear only once. Indicated time point: newly diagnosed, previously untreated cHL patient sample. By magnetic negative selection, CD8+ T cells were isolated from the thawed PBMCs. The sample comprised CD8+ T cells from blood. These TCRs come from a human donor with classical Hodgkin lymphoma.

The chain combines TRBV19 with TRBJ1-2, with TRBD1 matching 7 bases. The trim removed 5 bases at V and 2 bases at J, leaving 5 bases unmatched. Germline V gene data show CDR1 as LNHDA and CDR2 as SQIVND (reference sequence). The CDR3 extends over 14 amino acids. CDR3 sequence: CASSPRGQNYGYTF. The CDR3 nucleotides are TGTGCCAGTAGTCCGCGGGGACAGAACTATGGCTACACCTTC. The full variable domain, rest sourced from reference TRBV19 and TRBJ1-2, is DGGITQSPKYLFRKEGQNVTLSCEQNLNHDAMYWYRQDPGQGLRLIYYSQIVNDFQKGDIAEGYSVSREKKESFPLTVTSAQKNPTAFYLCASSPRGQNYGYTFGSGTRLTVV.

This clone was recorded only once. The rearrangement links TRBV2 to TRBJ2-2; 10 nucleotides align to TRBD2. The CDR3 is 15 residues long. The V gene's germline CDR1 is SNHLY and CDR2 FYNNEI. The V gene end was trimmed by 3 bases and the J gene end by 5 bases; junction bases not matched to a gene: 3. The CDR3: CASSEEREGTGELFF. CDR3 in DNA: TGTGCCAGCAGTGAGGAGCGGGAGGGGACCGGGGAGCTGTTTTTT.

This chain uses TRBV27 with TRBJ1-5; tentatively, D is TRBD1 (5 bases). The CDR3 totals 13 residues. V lost 4 bases and J 3 bases, leaving 7 bases between the germline ends. From germline, CDR1 is MNHEY and CDR2 SMNVEV (reference sequence). CDR3 sequence reads: CASSSGLNQPQHF. In nucleotides, the CDR3 is TGTGCCAGCAGTTCAGGGCTCAATCAGCCCCAGCATTTT.

V gene TRBV29-1 combines with J gene TRBJ2-7; no clear D. V lost 6 bases and J 0 bases, leaving 12 bases between the germline ends. This CDR3 is 13 amino acids long. Germline-derived CDR1 and CDR2 are SQVTM and ANQGSEA. The CDR3 loop is CSVQQESSYEQYF. In nucleotides, the CDR3 is TGCAGCGTCCAGCAGGAGAGCTCCTACGAGCAGTACTTC.

The gene calls are TRBV4-1 and TRBJ2-3; 11 bases fit TRBD2. With 3 bases clipped from V and 7 bases from J, the junction kept 6 bases outside the gene matches. Germline V gene data show CDR1 as MGHRA and CDR2 as YSYEKL. The CDR3 is 15 amino acids. This CDR3 reads CASSQRTSGRHTQYF. In DNA, the CDR3 is TGCGCCAGCAGCCAGAGGACTAGCGGGCGGCATACGCAGTATTTT.

CDR3 in DNA: TGTGCCAGCAGTTTGTTGGTCCCTCCTAAAAAGTTATGCACAGATACGCAGTATTTT. Encoded protein: CASSLLVPPKKLCTDTQYF. The chain employs TRBV28 and TRBJ2-3, with no clear D. V gave up 3 bases and J gave up 1 base, with 23 bases separating them. Germline loops: CDR1 MDHEN, CDR2 SYDVKM. This CDR3 has 19 amino acids.

The V and J genes are TRBV5-1 and TRBJ2-7; a possible D gene is TRBD2 (6 bases). This CDR3 is 12 amino acids long. The V gene's germline CDR1 is SGHRS and CDR2 YFSETQ. The ends were cut back, 0 bases at V and 5 bases at J, with 6 bases in the middle. The CDR3 reads CASSLGGDEQYF. The CDR3 DNA sequence: TGCGCCAGCAGCTTGGGGGGGGACGAGCAGTACTTC.

The chain employs TRBV5-6 and TRBJ1-3; D is possibly TRBD1 (6 bases). Germline lookup yields CDR1 SGHDT and CDR2 YYEEEE. The V end was cut by 0 bases, the J end by 6 bases, with 10 bases between. The CDR3 loop spans 14 amino acids. The CDR3 DNA reads TGTGCCAGCAGCTTGGGGGACATGGAAAACACCATATATTTT. Its translation is CASSLGDMENTIYF.

This chain joins TRBV6-6 and TRBJ2-7; unclear D gene. V was pared by 2 bases and J by 2 bases, with 1 base between. The germline V gene has CDR1 MNHNY and CDR2 SVGAGI (reference sequence). The CDR3 covers 11 residues. The CDR3 here is CASSYAYEQYF. The CDR3 nucleotides read TGTGCCAGCAGTTACGCCTACGAGCAGTACTTC.

The chain links TRBV7-3 to TRBJ2-1; 11 nucleotides match TRBD2. V was pared by 8 bases and J by 2 bases, with 5 bases of the junction left unmatched. CDR3 size: 15 residues. Germline CDR1 and CDR2: SGHTA and FQGTGA. The DNA for the CDR3 is TGTGCCAGCGGGATAGCGGGGGGGACCTACAATGAGCAGTTCTTC. It yields the protein CASGIAGGTYNEQFF.

The rearrangement links TRBV4-1 to TRBJ2-1; 13 bases line up with TRBD2. This CDR3 comprises 16 residues. The germline gives CDR1 MGHRA, CDR2 YSYEKL. The junction had 8 bases not matched to a gene; V was cut back by 3 bases and J by 9 bases. CDR3 region: CASSQAGLAGVGEQFF. DNA of the CDR3: TGCGCCAGCAGCCAGGCCGGACTAGCGGGAGTGGGTGAGCAGTTCTTC.

This chain links TRBV11-2 with TRBJ1-1; D not resolved. Deletions cut 0 bases from V and 0 bases from J, with 5 bases between. This CDR3 is 14 amino acids long. Germline CDR1 SGHAT, CDR2 FQNNGV. This CDR3 reads CASSLEGVNTEAFF. CDR3 DNA sequence: TGTGCCAGCAGCTTAGAGGGAGTGAACACTGAAGCTTTCTTT.

V usage is TRBV5-1 and J usage is TRBJ2-7; 10 bases are a match to TRBD1. The CDR3 is 15 residues long. J gave up 2 bases and V 2 bases, and 4 bases lay outside the gene matches. The germline V gene has CDR1 SGHRS and CDR2 YFSETQ. The CDR3 DNA reads TGCGCCAGCAGCTTAACCGGGACAGGGGCCTACGAGCAGTACTTC. Translation: CASSLTGTGAYEQYF.